A selection of T cell receptor beta chains follows, all from one sample in a study of shared clonotypes between healthy human individuals. The protocol was immunoSEQ multiplex PCR, while the TCRdb copy is restricted to in-frame clones and leaves out a portion. The sample records 2 million to 2.5 million clones, approximately 94% being singletons. Sequences were obtained from naive CD8+ T cells from PBMCs. The receptor source for this set is a man aged 18 to 30 in good health. Some clones in this sample may be carry-over from other donors' samples. Each CDR3 is given with its conserved first and last residue. The D gene is left open where the match is weak. Clone size, where shown, is once, few, many, or a class for clones that have expanded.

d_call,j_call,v_call,clone_size,cdr3_nt,cdr3_aa
-,TRBJ2-7,TRBV30,-,TGTGCCTGGAGTGTAGGCCAGGGTGCCTACGAGCAGTACTTC,CAWSVGQGAYEQYF
-,TRBJ2-3,TRBV7-3,-,TGTGCCAGCAGCTTCGAGAGGGACTCCTCGCGGTATTTT,CASSFERDSSRYF
-,TRBJ2-7,TRBV30,-,TGTGCCTGGAGGGATACGGCCCACTACGAGCAGTACTTC,CAWRDTAHYEQYF
-,TRBJ1-2,TRBV5-4,-,TGTGCCAGCAGCTTGGTCCCGTCGGGGGCCCTAGCTAACTATGGCTACACCTTC,CASSLVPSGALANYGYTF
-,TRBJ2-7,TRBV4-1,-,TGCGCCAGCAGCCAAGTGACCGGCCTCTCCTACGAGCAGTACTTC,CASSQVTGLSYEQYF
TRBD2,TRBJ2-1,TRBV5-6,-,TGTGCCAGCAGCCTGGGACTAGCGGACCTACATGAGCAGTTCTTC,CASSLGLADLHEQFF
TRBD2,TRBJ2-3,TRBV13,once,TGTGCCAGCAGCTCGGGAGGGCCCCCAGATACGCAGTATTTT,CASSSGGPPDTQYF
-,TRBJ2-2,TRBV21-1,-,TGTGCCAGCAGCAAGACAGGGGACTTCACCGGGGAGCTGTTTTTT,CASSKTGDFTGELFF
-,TRBJ2-1,TRBV5-1,-,TGCGCCAGCAGCCTCAGCGGCTACAATGAGCAGTTCTTC,CASSLSGYNEQFF
TRBD1,TRBJ1-2,TRBV4-1,-,TGCGCCAGCAGCCGAGGGGGCGGGGCGACTAACTATGGCTACACCTTC,CASSRGGGATNYGYTF
-,TRBJ2-7,TRBV7-4,once,TGTGCCAGCAGCCATGGACAGAAGCCTTACGAGCAGTACTTC,CASSHGQKPYEQYF
-,TRBJ1-2,TRBV11-2,-,TGTGCCAGCAGCCTCGGTGCGGGGGCCCACTATGGCTACACCTTC,CASSLGAGAHYGYTF
-,TRBJ2-3,TRBV9,-,TGTGCCAGCAGCCCGTCGGATACGCAGTATTTT,CASSPSDTQYF
TRBD2,TRBJ2-7,TRBV6-6,-,TGTGCCAGCGAATTGGCGGGAGGGTACGAGCAGTACTTC,CASELAGGYEQYF
TRBD2,TRBJ2-3,TRBV9,-,TGTGCCAGCAGCGCAAAACCCCCCTGGCTAGCGGGACACACAGATACGCAGTATTTT,CASSAKPPWLAGHTDTQYF
TRBD1,TRBJ2-5,TRBV10-1,once,TGCGCCAGCATCTATAGGACAGGGGTGGGGACCCAGTACTTC,CASIYRTGVGTQYF
-,TRBJ1-2,TRBV9,-,TGTGCCAGCAGCGTAGCATTGGGTGAGGTTGAGGGGATAGCCCCTAACTATGGCTACACCTTC,CASSVALGEVEGIAPNYGYTF
-,TRBJ1-3,TRBV7-2,-,TGTGCCAGCAGCTTAGGCACGAGAGTTACTGGAAACACCATATATTTT,CASSLGTRVTGNTIYF
-,TRBJ2-3,TRBV9,few,TGTGCCAGCAGCGCCAACACAGATACGCAGTATTTT,CASSANTDTQYF
-,TRBJ2-1,TRBV7-9,-,TGTGCCAGCAGCTCACGTACCGGGGTGGGTGAGCAGTTCTTC,CASSSRTGVGEQFF
-,TRBJ1-1,TRBV5-1,few,TGCGCCAGCAGCTTGGGTACAGTGGAAACTGAAGCTTTCTTT,CASSLGTVETEAFF
-,TRBJ2-7,TRBV27,-,TGTGCCAGCAGTGCATCCAATACCTACGAGCAGTACTTC,CASSASNTYEQYF
-,TRBJ1-5,TRBV19,-,TGTGCCAGTGCGAGGGGAGGCGGCAATCAGCCCCAGCATTTT,CASARGGGNQPQHF
TRBD1,TRBJ1-4,TRBV6-1,-,TGTGCCAGCAGTGAAGCAACAGGGGGTAATAATGAAAAACTGTTTTTT,CASSEATGGNNEKLFF
TRBD2,TRBJ2-1,TRBV10-1,-,TGCGCCAGCAGTGGTGTAGCGGGAGCTGCCAATGAGCAGTTCTTC,CASSGVAGAANEQFF
TRBD1,TRBJ2-1,TRBV10-2,-,TGCGCCAGCAGTCCCTCAGGGGGCTCCTGGGATGAGCAGTTCTTC,CASSPSGGSWDEQFF
-,TRBJ1-5,TRBV28,-,TGTGCCAGCAGTTTCCGGGGTCTCGTTACGGGGAAAGGTGGCAATCAGCCCCAGCATTTT,CASSFRGLVTGKGGNQPQHF
-,TRBJ1-4,TRBV7-9,-,TGTGCCAGCAGCAACCCCGGGGCATCGGCGGACGAAAAACTGTTTTTT,CASSNPGASADEKLFF
-,TRBJ2-7,TRBV29-1,-,TGCAGCGTTCTAGAGTCCCCCTACGAGCAGTACTTC,CSVLESPYEQYF
TRBD1,TRBJ2-7,TRBV11-2,-,TGTGCCAGCAGCCTTACTTTCCCCTTGGCAGGGGGAAACGAGCAGTACTTC,CASSLTFPLAGGNEQYF
-,TRBJ2-7,TRBV4-3,once,TGCGCCAGCAGCCAGGGTCGGAGCGGGTCGAGGTACGAGCAGTACTTC,CASSQGRSGSRYEQYF
-,TRBJ1-1,TRBV19,-,TGTGCCAGTAGTATAGGGATCAGGGAAGGTGACACTGAAGCTTTCTTT,CASSIGIREGDTEAFF
-,TRBJ2-5,TRBV6-5,-,TGTGCCAGCAGTCCCGGGCGAGGAGAGACCCAGTACTTC,CASSPGRGETQYF
-,TRBJ2-7,TRBV4-2,-,TGTGCCAGCAGCCAATTAGGAGGGTTAGCCTACGAGCAGTACTTC,CASSQLGGLAYEQYF
-,TRBJ1-2,TRBV1,-,TGCACCAGCAGCCAAGATCCAGGGGGTAACTATGGCTACACCTTC,CTSSQDPGGNYGYTF
TRBD2,TRBJ2-3,TRBV5-1,-,TGCGCCAGCAGCCCCCGGCTAGCGGGAGTTTTAGATACGCAGTATTTT,CASSPRLAGVLDTQYF
-,TRBJ1-2,TRBV5-5,-,TGTGCCAGCAGCACGACGCGGGTGACGGACTATGGCTACACCTTC,CASSTTRVTDYGYTF
-,TRBJ2-7,TRBV11-2,-,TGTGCCAGCAGCTTAGCCGGCAGGGGTGGCGAGCAGTACTTC,CASSLAGRGGEQYF
-,TRBJ1-2,TRBV5-6,-,TGTGCTTGGAGGTTGGGGAAGAGACGTGGCTACACCTTC,CAWRLGKRRGYTF
-,TRBJ1-1,TRBV25-1,-,TGTGCCAGCAGTGGGCGCAAACAGGGTGGCACTGAAGCTTTCTTT,CASSGRKQGGTEAFF
-,TRBJ2-5,TRBV2,-,TGTGCCAGCAGTGGCGAGGAGACCCAGTACTTC,CASSGEETQYF
-,TRBJ1-3,TRBV6-1,-,TGTGCCAGCTCTCTTAAGGGACCTGGAAACACCATATATTTT,CASSLKGPGNTIYF
-,TRBJ1-2,TRBV5-8,-,TGTGCCAGCAGCCCGTTGAAGGGTGATGGCTACACCTTC,CASSPLKGDGYTF
TRBD2,TRBJ2-3,TRBV7-9,-,TGTGCCAGCAGCTTCGGAACTAGCGGGACGGATACGCAGTATTTT,CASSFGTSGTDTQYF
-,TRBJ2-5,TRBV2,-,TGTGCCAGCAGTGAAGCCAGACACGAGACCCAGTACTTC,CASSEARHETQYF
-,TRBJ2-7,TRBV6-1,-,TGTGCCAGCAGTGAAAGGGGCAGCTACGAGCAGTACTTC,CASSERGSYEQYF
-,TRBJ1-2,TRBV30,-,TGTGCCTGGCGGACCTATGGCTACACCTTC,CAWRTYGYTF
-,TRBJ1-1,TRBV2,-,TGTGCCAGCAGTGTGGCACCCACTGAAGCTTTCTTT,CASSVAPTEAFF
-,TRBJ2-7,TRBV7-9,few,TGTGCCAGCAGCTTCGTCTACGAGCAGTACTTC,CASSFVYEQYF
-,TRBJ2-2,TRBV27,-,TGTGCCAGCAGTTTAAATCCCATGGTAGTGAACACCGGGGAGCTGTTTTTT,CASSLNPMVVNTGELFF
TRBD1,TRBJ2-7,TRBV7-9,once,TGTGCCAGCAGCTTTGTATCAGGGGGCACAAACTACGAGCAGTACTTC,CASSFVSGGTNYEQYF
TRBD1,TRBJ1-2,TRBV27,-,TGTGCCAGCAGCCCCCTAACGGACAGGGTGGGGAAAGGCTACACCTTC,CASSPLTDRVGKGYTF
-,TRBJ1-5,TRBV5-8,-,TGTGCCAGCAGCTGGAATCAGCCCCAGCATTTT,CASSWNQPQHF